The 10 T cell receptor beta chains in this list originate from one sample, sequenced in a study of PD-1 blockade in classical Hodgkin lymphoma. The time point here: cycle 4 day 1 (C4D1), after less than 7 weeks of nivolumab. Every patient had relapsed following autologous stem cell transplantation, and cohorts differed in brentuximab vedotin exposure. Clones were read by immunoSEQ multiplex PCR, and TCRdb kept only the in-frame ones, dropping some. This table holds tens of thousands of clones, 78% found once. The specimen was peripheral blood mononuclear cells (PBMCs), collected before the fourth cycle of nivolumab. These receptors all come from a human donor with classical Hodgkin lymphoma.

V gene TRBV10-3 combines with J gene TRBJ1-3; 10 positions agree with TRBD1. The germline gives CDR1 ENHRY, CDR2 SYGVKD. The CDR3 consists of 17 residues. CDR3 nucleotides: TGTGCGGCCGGGACAGGGGTCTCCGACCGCTCTGGAAACACCATATATTTT. Translation: CAAGTGVSDRSGNTIYF.

V gene TRBV4-1 combines with J gene TRBJ2-1, with D maybe TRBD2 (6 bases). The germline V and J ends were trimmed by 3 bases and 8 bases, with 11 bases remaining between them. Germline CDR1 and CDR2: MGHRA and YSYEKL. CDR3 length equals 13 residues. The CDR3 loop reads CASSQEGVDEQFF. The CDR3 nucleotides are TGCGCCAGCAGCCAGGAGGGTGTCGATGAGCAGTTCTTC.

The CDR3 reads CASSLAAGIYQPQHF. The CDR3 nucleotides read TGTGCCAGCAGTTTAGCGGCTGGGATCTATCAGCCCCAGCATTTT. V gene TRBV27 combines with J gene TRBJ1-5; no firm D call. Trimming stripped 2 bases from V and 5 bases from J, with 13 bases between. The CDR3 has 15 residues. CDR1 MNHEY and CDR2 SMNVEV come from the germline V gene (reference sequence).

This chain joins TRBV19 and TRBJ1-5, with no clear D. V dropped 3 bases and J dropped 10 bases, with 7 bases sitting between them. CDR1 and CDR2 from the germline V gene are LNHDA and SQIVND (reference sequence). The CDR3 runs to 11 residues. The CDR3 DNA is TGTGCCAGTAGTATTGTAGAACCCCAGCATTTT. This encodes CASSIVEPQHF.

This clone was observed once. This chain connects TRBV5-1 to TRBJ1-1, with D unclear. This CDR3 comprises 14 residues. V lost 0 bases and J 2 bases, leaving 8 bases between the germline ends. The germline V gene has CDR1 SGHRS and CDR2 YFSETQ. As DNA, the CDR3 is TGCGCCAGCAGCTTGGTTGGGAGTAACACTGAAGCTTTCTTT. Protein product: CASSLVGSNTEAFF.

This clone was seen a few times. The chain employs TRBV5-6 and TRBJ1-1; D is unclear. This CDR3 is 13 amino acids long. V gave up 0 bases and J gave up 2 bases, with 5 bases separating them. The V gene's germline CDR1 is SGHDT and CDR2 YYEEEE. Here the CDR3 reads CASSLAQNTEAFF. CDR3 DNA: TGTGCCAGCAGCTTGGCGCAAAACACTGAAGCTTTCTTT.

DNA of the CDR3: TGTGCCAGCAGCTTGAGGCTAGCGGGAGCAGATACGCAGTATTTT. Residues: CASSLRLAGADTQYF. The gene calls are TRBV5-6 and TRBJ2-3; 10 bases fit TRBD2. The V gene's germline CDR1 is SGHDT and CDR2 YYEEEE. Trimming took 1 base from V and 4 from J; bases not matched to a gene: 3. The CDR3 has 15 amino acids. The full variable domain, rest sourced from reference TRBV5-6 and TRBJ2-3, is DAGVTQSPTHLIKTRGQQVTLRCSPKSGHDTVSWYQQALGQGPQFIFQYYEEEERQRGNFPDRFSGHQFPNYSSELNVNALLLGDSALYLCASSLRLAGADTQYFGPGTRLTVL.

The chain employs TRBV6-5 and TRBJ2-4; the D gene is possibly TRBD1 (5 bases). The CDR3 runs 14 residues. CDR1 MNHEY and CDR2 SVGAGI come from the germline V gene. Trimming left V 10 bases short and J 0 bases short, with 13 bases between. CDR3 in amino acids: CATKRGGAKNIQYF. CDR3 in DNA: TGTGCCACCAAAAGGGGTGGAGCCAAAAACATTCAGTACTTC.

The rearrangement links TRBV6-5 to TRBJ1-1; unclear D gene. The germline V and J ends were trimmed by 2 bases and 4 bases, with 8 bases remaining between them. Germline V gene lookup returns CDR1 MNHEY and CDR2 SVGAGI. The CDR3 consists of 13 residues. The CDR3 reads CASSYALGTEAFF. CDR3 in DNA: TGTGCCAGCAGTTACGCGTTGGGCACTGAAGCTTTCTTT.

The genes are TRBV7-9 and TRBJ1-3, with 12 bases lining up with TRBD1. Germline values: CDR1 SEHNR, CDR2 FQNEAQ (reference sequence). The CDR3 is 16 amino acids. Germline trimming cut 0 bases from V and 9 bases from J; bases unmatched to any gene: 6. CDR3 region: CASSLAPGQGAITIYF. CDR3 nucleotides: TGTGCCAGCAGCTTAGCACCGGGACAGGGGGCTATCACCATATATTTT.